Detailed here is one T cell receptor (beta chain). Its antigen is as yet unknown. These data belong to a study of stem cell transplantation in POMP-related autoinflammatory disease. Whole-study context: Before transplant: CD4+ naive skewing, low CD8+ proportions, reduced cytokine secretion. Neutrophil and platelet engraftment from the graft donor was 100% through one year after transplant. Study findings and constraints: PRAID patients trended toward lower TRB diversity and higher clonality in all analyzed T-cell subsets.

V lost 10 bases and J 6 bases, leaving 16 bases between the germline ends. The CDR3 length is 13 residues. The assay was immunoSEQ multiplex PCR, and TCRdb's table has in-frame clones only and misses some. The sample shows 4,000 to 6,000 clones, roughly 90% of them seen only once. The TCR comes from a human patient with POMP-related autoinflammation and immune dysregulation (PRAID). The graft donor may be the source of some T cells. The chain joins TRBV12-3 or TRBV12-4 to TRBJ2-1; D gene ambiguous. The sample was CD8+ T cells from PBMCs, taken after stem cell transplantation. CDR3 nucleotides: TGTGCCATTCCCGGGTTTCGTGGCAATGAGCAGTTCTTC. Translating gives CAIPGFRGNEQFF.